This TCR beta chain appears in the sequencing data of a study of T cells expressing NK-cell markers. Whole-study results and caveats: In a few donors, dominant clonotypes made up 28.3-60.1% of CD3+CD56-NKG2C+ cells. The dominant NKG2C+ clonotypes represented about 1.0-7.5% of CD8+ T cells in over 5 donors.

In regard to this clonotype: Its target is not known.

Scientists made TCR beta cDNA using 5'RACE template switching with UMIs. TCRdb re-called the 5' RACE reads and shows each CDR3 protein once, DNA omitted. The repertoire table contains 500,000 to 600,000 distinct CDR3 sequences. Germline loops: CDR1 SGHRS, CDR2 YFSETQ. The CDR3 spans 12 residues. The specimen was blood T cells: a sorted CD56 or NKG2C T cell subset, CD4+ or CD8+ T cells, or bulk PBMC T cells (not recorded which). This TCR was sampled from a man younger than 30 in good health. The chain carries TRBV5-1 and TRBJ2-2; the D gene TCRdb calls, TRBD1, cannot be checked with no DNA. The CDR3 is CASSPGHGELFF. The variable domain in full, with the rest retrieved from reference TRBV5-1 and TRBJ2-2, is KAGVTQTPRYLIKTRGQQVTLSCSPISGHRSVSWYQQTPGQGLQFLFEYFSETQRNKGNFPGRFSGRQFSNSRSEMNVSTLELGDSALYLCASSPGHGELFFGEGSRLTVL.